This TCR beta chain was identified during a study of blood T cell repertoires in COVID-19. As for the study in general: From T cells, B-cell-depleted T cells, or PBMCs came the material, which was cDNA or gDNA.

The germline gives CDR1 MGHRA, CDR2 YSYEKL. V lost 1 base and J 4 bases, leaving 10 bases between the germline ends. This CDR3 has 14 residues. Study processing details: For nucleated cells, counts were estimated from reference gene primer amplification. Data came from immunoSEQ multiplex PCR; TCRdb stores just in-frame clones and leaves some out. From that table come the V and J calls and clone size; the DNA was used to work out D and trimming. Altogether approximately 75,000 clones are present, approximately 74% being singletons, with the ten largest covering just over 2.5%. This clonotype was obtained from a human donor with acute or convalescent COVID-19. The donor label of this sample is uncertain. J is TRBJ1-2 and V is TRBV4-1; tentatively, D is TRBD1 (5 bases). Material for sequencing was peripheral blood. The CDR3 reads CASSQAGDGYGYTF. In nucleotides, the CDR3 is TGCGCCAGCAGCCAAGCGGGGGACGGCTATGGCTACACCTTC.